The 14 T cell receptor beta chains given below trace back to one sample, sequenced in a study of blood T cell repertoires in COVID-19. Assay: immunoSEQ multiplex PCR; the TCRdb copy retains only in-frame clones and omits some. The sample holds 150,000 to 200,000 clones; around nine tenths are singletons and the top ten take 12%. Sequencing used peripheral blood. The receptors come from a woman in her 70s with COVID-19, enrolled during active disease.

This clone has a count of ten or more. The same CDR3 also results from other DNA sequences found in this sample. The chain couples TRBV5-1 to TRBJ2-7, with TRBD1 matching 11 bases. V shed 8 bases and J 3 bases; nucleotides not matched to a gene: 7. CDR3 size: 14 residues. Germline V gene data show CDR1 as SGHRS and CDR2 as YFSETQ. As DNA, the CDR3 is TGCGCCAGTAAAACCGGGACAGGGGGCTACGAGCAGTACTTC. Amino acid sequence: CASKTGTGGYEQYF.

The chain employs TRBV5-1 and TRBJ2-3; weak D call: TRBD1 (6 bases). V shed 1 base and J shed 4 bases, with 10 bases lying between them. Germline CDR1 reads SGHRS; CDR2 reads YFSETQ. The CDR3 loop spans 14 amino acids. CDR3 loop: CASSLPRGSDTQYF. Written as DNA, the CDR3 is TGCGCCAGCAGCTTGCCCAGGGGATCAGATACGCAGTATTTT.

The chain recombines TRBV6-5 with TRBJ2-1; the match to TRBD2 covers 8 bases. There are 15 residues in the CDR3. After removal of 5 bases from V and 5 bases from J, the junction contained 8 bases not matched to a gene. Germline loops: CDR1 MNHEY, CDR2 SVGAGI. The CDR3 is CASSRFSGNDNEQFF. The CDR3 DNA sequence: TGTGCCAGCAGTCGCTTTAGCGGGAACGACAATGAGCAGTTCTTC.

This clone showed up just once. The V gene is TRBV15, the J gene TRBJ1-6, with TRBD1 matching over 7 bases. The CDR3 sequence is 14 residues long. Germline V gene lookup returns CDR1 LNHNV and CDR2 YYDKDF (reference sequence). Losses at the gene ends were 1 base for V and 8 bases for J; bases not matched to a gene: 2. In nucleotides, the CDR3 is TGTGCCACCAGCAGAGCAGGGGGAGATTCACCCCTCCACTTT. Its translation: CATSRAGGDSPLHF.

As to this clone: Additional DNA sequences in this sample encode the identical CDR3. The rearrangement uses TRBV5-1 and TRBJ2-3; 7 nucleotides line up with TRBD1. Germline CDR1 SGHRS, CDR2 YFSETQ. V was clipped by 0 bases and J by 1 base; unmatched bases: 5. The CDR3 has 16 residues. DNA for the CDR3: TGCGCCAGCAGCTTGGTAGGGGGCGCGGGCACAGATACGCAGTATTTT. The encoded protein is CASSLVGGAGTDTQYF.

The chain is built from TRBV28 and TRBJ1-2, with 9 bases aligning to TRBD1. V was pared by 8 bases and J by 2 bases, with 3 bases of the junction left unmatched. The germline V gene has CDR1 MDHEN and CDR2 SYDVKM. The CDR3 length is 13 residues. The chain's CDR3 is CASGTGSNYGYTF. The CDR3 coding sequence is TGTGCCAGCGGGACAGGGTCAAACTATGGCTACACCTTC.

V and J are TRBV4-1 and TRBJ1-6, with TRBD1 as a possible D gene (6 bases). The germline V and J ends were trimmed by 5 bases and 4 bases, with 18 bases remaining between them. Germline CDR1 reads MGHRA; CDR2 reads YSYEKL. There are 17 residues in the CDR3. CDR3 region: CASSEGDTTGYNSPLHF. The CDR3 DNA reads as TGCGCCAGCAGCGAAGGGGACACGACGGGATATAATTCACCCCTCCACTTT.

The chain is built from TRBV4-2 and TRBJ2-1; D is unresolved. Trimming removed 1 base at V and 1 base at J, with 11 bases between. The germline CDR1 and CDR2 sequences are LGHNA and YNFKEQ. The CDR3 totals 16 residues. As DNA, the CDR3 is TGTGCCAGCAGCCAAGGGTTGGCTCAGTCCTACAATGAGCAGTTCTTC. This gives the protein CASSQGLAQSYNEQFF.

J is TRBJ1-5 and V is TRBV19, with 7 bases lining up with TRBD1. The CDR3 spans 14 residues. With V trimmed by 5 bases and J by 5 bases, 6 bases remained unmatched. Germline V gene lookup returns CDR1 LNHDA and CDR2 SQIVND (reference sequence). DNA for the CDR3: TGTGCCAGTAGTCCAGGACAGGCGGATCAGCCCCAGCATTTT. Protein: CASSPGQADQPQHF.

The J gene is TRBJ2-1, the V gene TRBV7-9; 7 positions match TRBD2. CDR1 and CDR2 (germline): SEHNR, FQNEAQ (reference sequence). The V segment lost 3 bases and the J segment 9 bases; nucleotides outside the gene matches: 2. CDR3 length: 12 residues. CDR3 sequence (DNA): TGTGCCAGCAGCTTCGGGACTACTGAGCAGTTCTTC. It specifies CASSFGTTEQFF.

This clone came up a few times. The rearrangement links TRBV7-9 to TRBJ1-6; D not certain. This CDR3 has 12 amino acids. The germline V gene has CDR1 SEHNR and CDR2 FQNEAQ (reference sequence). Trimming removed 0 bases at V and 12 bases at J, with 6 bases between. CDR3 protein: CASSLAGLPLHF. Here the CDR3 DNA reads TGTGCCAGCAGCTTAGCAGGACTACCCCTCCACTTT.

The chain carries TRBV7-9 and TRBJ2-6, with D uncertain. Germline CDR1 reads SEHNR; CDR2 reads FQNEAQ (reference sequence). CDR3 length: 13 residues. Trimming took off 5 bases at V and 4 bases at J, with 6 bases between the two ends. DNA of the CDR3: TGTGCCAGCAGCACGAGGGGGGCCAACGTCCTGACTTTC. Translation gives CASSTRGANVLTF.

Worth noting for this clone: This sample includes further DNA sequences coding for the same CDR3. V usage is TRBV7-2 and J usage is TRBJ2-7, with TRBD1 matching 9 bases. Germline CDR1 SGHTA, CDR2 FQGNSA. The CDR3 extends over 14 amino acids. V trimming: 5 bases; J trimming: 2 bases; junction bases outside the gene matches: 4. The CDR3 loop reads CASSRGQGTYEQYF. CDR3 bases: TGTGCCAGCAGCCGGGGACAGGGTACCTACGAGCAGTACTTC.

The chain is built from TRBV5-5 and TRBJ1-5; D remains unclear. V was pared by 0 bases and J by 6 bases, with 13 bases between. CDR3 length: 15 amino acids. Per the germline V gene, CDR1 is SGHKS and CDR2 is YYEKEE (reference sequence). The CDR3 here is CASSLGGRGSQPQHF. The CDR3 DNA follows: TGTGCCAGCAGCTTGGGCGGGAGAGGCAGTCAGCCCCAGCATTTT.